A single sample is the source of the 30 T cell receptor beta chains below, sequenced in a study of shared clonotypes between healthy human individuals. Sequenced by immunoSEQ multiplex PCR; TCRdb stores in-frame clones only, minus some. The table records under 2.5 million clones, around 90% of them present only once. What was sequenced was naive CD4+ T cells from PBMCs. The subset is: CD45RA+ positively selected. The receptors here all came from a man aged 18 to 30 in good health. Some clones in this sample may be carry-over from other donors' samples.

V and J are TRBV2 and TRBJ2-7, with TRBD1 as a possible D gene (6 bases). This CDR3 comprises 14 residues. V was trimmed by 4 bases and J by 3 bases, leaving 13 bases between them. Germline lookup yields CDR1 SNHLY and CDR2 FYNNEI. CDR3 in DNA: TGTGCCAGCAGTGCGCAGGGGACCCACTACGAGCAGTACTTC. It is translated as CASSAQGTHYEQYF.

The chain has TRBV18 and TRBJ1-2; a weak D match, TRBD1 (6 bases). The CDR3 length is 15 residues. Germline lookup yields CDR1 KGHSH and CDR2 LQKENI. Trimming shortened V by 0 bases and J by 6 bases, and 14 bases separated the two germline ends. The CDR3 protein is CASSPPNAGEDGYTF. CDR3 nucleotides: TGTGCCAGCTCACCACCTAATGCAGGGGAGGATGGCTACACCTTC. Combining the CDR3 with reference TRBV18 and TRBJ1-2 gives the whole variable domain NAGVMQNPRHLVRRRGQEARLRCSPMKGHSHVYWYRQLPEEGLKFMVYLQKENIIDESGMPKERFSAEFPKEGPSILRIQQVVRGDSAAYFCASSPPNAGEDGYTFGSGTRLTVV.

The chain carries TRBV7-9 and TRBJ1-2, with D unresolved. Trimming cost V 5 bases and J 3 bases, with 19 bases left between them. Germline CDR1 is SEHNR and CDR2 is FQNEAQ (reference sequence). The CDR3 is 16 residues long. The CDR3 DNA is TGTGCCAGCAGCCCCGCCGCGGGCGGTACACACTATGGCTACACCTTC. It yields the protein CASSPAAGGTHYGYTF.

The rearrangement uses TRBV27 and TRBJ2-7, with D possibly TRBD1 on 6 matching bases. The CDR3 consists of 13 residues. Trimming shortened V by 5 bases and J by 2 bases, and 10 bases separated the two germline ends. Germline CDR1 MNHEY, CDR2 SMNVEV (reference sequence). The CDR3 sequence: CASSPGQTYEQYF. As DNA, the CDR3 is TGTGCCAGCAGTCCAGGACAGACCTACGAGCAGTACTTC.

The chain combines TRBV30 with TRBJ2-7, with 12 bases identical to TRBD2. CDR1 GTSNPN and CDR2 SVGIG come from the germline V gene (reference sequence). The V segment lost 3 bases and the J segment 6 bases; nucleotides outside the gene matches: 3. The CDR3 contains 13 residues. In DNA, the CDR3 is TGTGCCTGGAGGACTAGCGGGAGCTCCGAGCAGTACTTC. Translation gives CAWRTSGSSEQYF.

J is TRBJ1-1 and V is TRBV11-2; D gene unclear. Trimming took 3 bases from V and 3 from J, leaving 14 bases between them. Germline V gene lookup returns CDR1 SGHAT and CDR2 FQNNGV. The CDR3 has 15 residues. The CDR3 DNA sequence: TGTGCCAGCAGCTTTGCGGGGTCGGGGTACACTGAAGCTTTCTTT. Encoded protein: CASSFAGSGYTEAFF.

The chain's CDR3 is CASSVEREHVTGANVLTF. The CDR3 DNA reads as TGTGCCAGCAGTGTGGAGCGGGAGCACGTTACTGGGGCCAACGTCCTGACTTTC. The genes are TRBV2 and TRBJ2-6; 8 positions match TRBD2. CDR1 is SNHLY, CDR2 FYNNEI, per germline. V lost 4 bases and J lost 2; bases outside the gene matches: 10. The CDR3 runs to 18 residues.

The chain joins TRBV19 to TRBJ2-7; TRBD1 matches 8 bases. Germline CDR1 and CDR2: LNHDA and SQIVND (reference sequence). V shed 4 bases, J shed 2 bases, and the junction held 7 bases outside the gene matches. This CDR3 has 15 residues. This CDR3 is CASSRGDRPTYEQYF. In DNA form, the CDR3 reads TGTGCCAGTAGTAGGGGGGACAGGCCGACCTACGAGCAGTACTTC.

Points on this clone: Within the sample, other DNA sequences also encode this same CDR3. V usage is TRBV2 and J usage is TRBJ2-7; 12 bases map to TRBD2. The CDR3 spans 12 residues. CDR1 is SNHLY and CDR2 is FYNNEI in the germline V gene. The junction had 1 base not matched to a gene; V was cut back by 8 bases and J by 5 bases. The CDR3 protein is CASRLAGDEQYF. The CDR3 DNA follows: TGTGCCAGCCGACTAGCGGGAGACGAGCAGTACTTC.

V and J are TRBV5-1 and TRBJ1-5; maybe TRBD1 (6 bases). V gave up 2 bases and J gave up 3 bases, with 12 bases separating them. CDR3 length: 15 residues. From germline, CDR1 is SGHRS and CDR2 YFSETQ. CDR3 nucleotide sequence: TGCGCCAGCAGCTTTGGAGGGGGGGACAATCAGCCCCAGCATTTT. Protein: CASSFGGGDNQPQHF.

The chain uses TRBV5-1 and TRBJ2-1; 9 nucleotides match TRBD1. With V trimmed by 0 bases and J by 9 bases, 4 bases remained unmatched. The CDR3 runs 14 residues. Looked up from germline, CDR1 is SGHRS and CDR2 is YFSETQ. CDR3 region: CASSLGQGVGEQFF. DNA for the CDR3: TGCGCCAGCAGCTTGGGACAGGGGGTGGGTGAGCAGTTCTTC.

About this clone itself: At the DNA level, this CDR3 is encoded by other sequences in the same sample as well. The chain employs TRBV28 and TRBJ2-1; the match to TRBD2 covers 7 bases. This CDR3 region has 14 residues. J was trimmed by 2 bases and V by 2 bases; bases with no gene match: 0. Germline V gene data show CDR1 as MDHEN and CDR2 as SYDVKM. This CDR3 reads CASSLRGAYNEQFF. The CDR3 DNA reads TGTGCCAGCAGTTTACGGGGGGCCTACAATGAGCAGTTCTTC.

The chain joins TRBV5-1 to TRBJ2-1; 9 bases agree with TRBD2. The V and J ends lost 5 bases and 4 bases, in that order; junction bases with no gene match: 4. In germline, CDR1 is SGHRS, CDR2 YFSETQ. The CDR3 totals 14 residues. DNA of the CDR3: TGCGCCAGCAGAGCGGGAGGACCTTACAATGAGCAGTTCTTC. As protein: CASRAGGPYNEQFF.

The chain uses TRBV9 and TRBJ2-3, with 9 bases that match TRBD2. CDR3 length equals 16 residues. The V gene end was trimmed by 1 base and the J gene end by 2 bases; junction bases not matched to a gene: 5. CDR1 is SGDLS, CDR2 YYNGEE, per germline. This CDR3 reads CASSVRREGNTDTQYF. CDR3 sequence (DNA): TGTGCCAGCAGCGTACGGCGGGAGGGCAACACAGATACGCAGTATTTT.

Turning to this clone: Additional DNA sequences in this sample encode the identical CDR3. The genes are TRBV11-2 and TRBJ1-1; possibly TRBD1 for D (5 bases). The CDR3 loop spans 13 amino acids. Germline V gene sequence: CDR1 SGHAT, CDR2 FQNNGV. V was clipped by 5 bases and J by 3 bases, with 10 bases between them. This chain's CDR3 is CASSLVRDTEAFF. The CDR3 DNA sequence: TGTGCCAGCAGCCTTGTCAGGGACACTGAAGCTTTCTTT.

V usage is TRBV7-2 and J usage is TRBJ2-4; D unclear. This CDR3 contains 16 residues. Germline V gene sequence: CDR1 SGHTA, CDR2 FQGNSA. Trimming stripped 3 bases from V and 0 bases from J, with 12 bases between. The CDR3 DNA reads TGTGCCAGCAGCTTGTCACAGATACTAGCCAAAAACATTCAGTACTTC. Amino acids: CASSLSQILAKNIQYF.

The DNA of the CDR3 is TGTGCCAGCAGTGGACTAACCTCCTACAATGAGCAGTTCTTC. As protein: CASSGLTSYNEQFF. This sequence joins TRBV2 and TRBJ2-1; TRBD2 is a possible D gene (5 bases). The germline V gene has CDR1 SNHLY and CDR2 FYNNEI. The CDR3 consists of 14 residues. The germline V and J ends were trimmed by 4 bases and 0 bases, with 7 bases remaining between them.

This clone was recorded only once. This specimen includes other DNA sequences encoding the same CDR3. The J gene is TRBJ2-7, the V gene TRBV7-2; 10 bases match TRBD2. Germline-derived CDR1 and CDR2 are SGHTA and FQGNSA. The CDR3 is 15 amino acids. J lost 0 bases, V lost 5 bases, and 4 bases had no gene match. In DNA, the CDR3 is TGTGCCAGCAGCCCACGGACTAGCGGCTCCTACGAGCAGTACTTC. Its translation is CASSPRTSGSYEQYF. Full variable domain (outside the CDR3, taken from reference TRBV7-2 and TRBJ2-7): GAGVSQSPSNKVTEKGKDVELRCDPISGHTALYWYRQSLGQGLEFLIYFQGNSAPDKSGLPSDRFSAERTGGSVSTLTIQRTQQEDSAVYLCASSPRTSGSYEQYFGPGTRLTVT.

This clone turned up a few times. The rearrangement uses TRBV5-6 and TRBJ2-7; D unclear. The germline V and J ends were trimmed by 1 base and 3 bases, with 8 bases remaining between them. The germline V gene has CDR1 SGHDT and CDR2 YYEEEE. CDR3 size: 13 residues. The CDR3 DNA reads as TGTGCCAGCAGCTTGCGGCAGAGCTACGAGCAGTACTTC. It translates to CASSLRQSYEQYF.

The gene calls are TRBV5-1 and TRBJ2-7; 10 bases are a match to TRBD2. The CDR3 runs to 17 residues. Germline assignment: CDR1 SGHRS and CDR2 YFSETQ. Trimming removed 3 bases from V and 1 base from J; junction bases left unmatched: 10. CDR3: CASSSGAVAGGSYEQYF. As DNA, the CDR3 is TGCGCCAGCAGCTCGGGCGCCGTAGCGGGAGGATCCTACGAGCAGTACTTC.

This clone occurred once. V gene TRBV27 combines with J gene TRBJ2-2; D uncertain. Per the germline V gene, CDR1 is MNHEY and CDR2 is SMNVEV (reference sequence). CDR3 length: 16 residues. The V and J ends lost 0 bases and 4 bases respectively, with 12 bases between them. The CDR3 DNA sequence: TGTGCCAGCAGTTTATCGTTCTCTAGAGGCACCGGGGAGCTGTTTTTT. Protein: CASSLSFSRGTGELFF.

The chain recombines TRBV29-1 with TRBJ1-4; 12 bases line up with TRBD1. The germline gives CDR1 SQVTM, CDR2 ANQGSEA. The ends lost 7 bases at V and 2 bases at J; junction bases unmatched: 2. The CDR3 covers 14 residues. The CDR3 bases are TGCAGCGGCGGGACAGGGGGCACTAATGAAAAACTGTTTTTT. Amino acids: CSGGTGGTNEKLFF.

For the CDR3, the DNA is TGTGCCAGCAGCAAGGGACTAGGGTACTACAATGAGCAGTTCTTC. This sequence encodes CASSKGLGYYNEQFF. The rearrangement uses TRBV5-4 and TRBJ2-1; TRBD2 matches 8 bases. The CDR3 has 15 residues. Germline values: CDR1 SGHNT, CDR2 YYREEE (reference sequence). The junction had 6 bases not matched to a gene; V was cut back by 4 bases and J by 3 bases.

This chain connects TRBV7-2 to TRBJ2-7; 8 bases map to TRBD2. V lost 2 bases and J lost 1; bases outside the gene matches: 7. The CDR3 has 16 amino acids. CDR1 and CDR2 from the germline V gene are SGHTA and FQGNSA. The CDR3 is CASSLYILAGSYEQYF. Written as DNA, the CDR3 is TGTGCCAGCAGCTTATATATTCTAGCGGGTTCCTACGAGCAGTACTTC.

The chain has TRBV5-4 and TRBJ1-4; the D is unclear. The CDR3 has 15 amino acids. The V end was cut by 7 bases, the J end by 4 bases, with 17 bases between. Germline V gene sequence: CDR1 SGHNT, CDR2 YYREEE (reference sequence). CDR3 amino acids: CASCRKPWGNEKLFF. DNA for the CDR3: TGTGCCAGCTGCCGGAAGCCATGGGGTAATGAAAAACTGTTTTTT.

The V call is TRBV5-1, the J call TRBJ2-4, with a possible D match to TRBD2 (5 bases). Trimming removed 3 bases from V and 8 bases from J, with 18 bases in between. In germline, CDR1 is SGHRS, CDR2 YFSETQ. This CDR3 contains 15 residues. CDR3 DNA sequence: TGCGCCAGCAGCTATTCGGGATTGGGTCGGGACATTCAGTACTTC. Residues: CASSYSGLGRDIQYF. The complete variable domain, with remaining parts taken from reference TRBV5-1 and TRBJ2-4, reads KAGVTQTPRYLIKTRGQQVTLSCSPISGHRSVSWYQQTPGQGLQFLFEYFSETQRNKGNFPGRFSGRQFSNSRSEMNVSTLELGDSALYLCASSYSGLGRDIQYFGAGTRLSVL.

The rearrangement links TRBV9 to TRBJ1-1, with TRBD1 matching over 7 bases. The germline V gene has CDR1 SGDLS and CDR2 YYNGEE. CDR3 length equals 13 residues. V lost 4 bases and J lost 5; bases outside the gene matches: 5. The CDR3: CASSKAQGTEAFF. The CDR3 nucleotides read TGTGCCAGCAGCAAGGCACAGGGGACTGAAGCTTTCTTT.

As concerns this clone: Additional DNA sequences in this sample encode the identical CDR3. V gene TRBV28 combines with J gene TRBJ2-6; D not certain. V was shortened by 4 bases and J by 4 bases, with 5 bases between the two germline ends. This CDR3 contains 13 residues. Germline CDR1 reads MDHEN; CDR2 reads SYDVKM. In DNA, the CDR3 is TGTGCCAGCAGTTCCCTAGGGGCCAACGTCCTGACTTTC. The encoded protein is CASSSLGANVLTF.

The chain uses TRBV28 and TRBJ2-7, with TRBD1 as a possible D gene (6 bases). This CDR3 region has 16 residues. Between the trimmed V and J ends, which lost 7 bases and 2 bases, there was a span of 21 bases. Germline CDR1 reads MDHEN; CDR2 reads SYDVKM. This CDR3 is CASTDPHRAPPYEQYF. The CDR3 coding sequence is TGTGCCAGCACCGACCCTCACAGGGCTCCTCCCTACGAGCAGTACTTC.

Note on this clone: The sample has other DNA sequences that encode this CDR3 too. The chain uses TRBV9 and TRBJ2-5, with TRBD2 identical over 13 bases. V lost 0 bases, J lost 4 bases, and 0 bases stayed unmatched. Germline V gene sequence: CDR1 SGDLS, CDR2 YYNGEE. This CDR3 contains 15 residues. The CDR3 here is CASSVGLAGGETQYF. The CDR3 coding sequence is TGTGCCAGCAGCGTAGGACTAGCGGGAGGAGAGACCCAGTACTTC.